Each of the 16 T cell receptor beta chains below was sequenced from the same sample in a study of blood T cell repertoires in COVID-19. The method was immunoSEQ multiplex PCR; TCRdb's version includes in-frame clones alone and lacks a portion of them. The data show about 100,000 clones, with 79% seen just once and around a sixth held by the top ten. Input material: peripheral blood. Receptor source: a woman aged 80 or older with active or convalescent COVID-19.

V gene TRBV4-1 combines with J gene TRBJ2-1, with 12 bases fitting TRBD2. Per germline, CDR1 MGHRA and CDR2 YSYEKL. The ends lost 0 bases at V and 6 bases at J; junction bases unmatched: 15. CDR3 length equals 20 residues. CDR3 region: CASSQDRLAGGWGLGNEQFF. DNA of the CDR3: TGCGCCAGCAGCCAAGATCGTCTAGCGGGAGGGTGGGGTTTAGGCAATGAGCAGTTCTTC.

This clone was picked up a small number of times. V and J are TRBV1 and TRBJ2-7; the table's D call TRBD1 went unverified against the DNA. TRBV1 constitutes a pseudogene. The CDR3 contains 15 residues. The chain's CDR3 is CTSRGPGTGAYEQYF. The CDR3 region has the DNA TGCACCAGCAGAGGACCCGGGACAGGGGCCTACGAGCAGTACTTC.

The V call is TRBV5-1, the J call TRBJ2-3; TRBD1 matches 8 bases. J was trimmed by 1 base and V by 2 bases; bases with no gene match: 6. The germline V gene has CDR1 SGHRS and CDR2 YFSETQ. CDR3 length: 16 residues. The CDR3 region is CASSFGPTGGTDTQYF. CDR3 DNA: TGCGCCAGCAGCTTTGGTCCGACAGGGGGCACAGATACGCAGTATTTT.

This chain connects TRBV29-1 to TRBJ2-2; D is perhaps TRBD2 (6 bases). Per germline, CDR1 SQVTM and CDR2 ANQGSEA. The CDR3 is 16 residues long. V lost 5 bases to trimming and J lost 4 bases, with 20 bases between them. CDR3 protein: CSVLGEPGRITGELFF. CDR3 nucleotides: TGCAGCGTTTTAGGGGAGCCAGGGAGGATCACCGGGGAGCTGTTTTTT.

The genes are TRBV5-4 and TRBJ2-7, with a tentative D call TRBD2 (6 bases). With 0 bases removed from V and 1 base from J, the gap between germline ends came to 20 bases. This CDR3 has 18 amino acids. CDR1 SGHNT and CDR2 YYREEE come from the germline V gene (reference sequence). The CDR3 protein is CASSLAGGAARVSYEQYF. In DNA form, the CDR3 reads TGTGCCAGCAGCTTGGCCGGAGGGGCCGCACGAGTTTCCTACGAGCAGTACTTC.

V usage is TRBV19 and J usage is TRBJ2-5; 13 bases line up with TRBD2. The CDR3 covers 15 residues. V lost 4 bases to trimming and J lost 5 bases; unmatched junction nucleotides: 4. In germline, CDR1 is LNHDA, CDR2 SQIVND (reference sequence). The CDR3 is CASSTGLAGHETQYF. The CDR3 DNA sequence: TGTGCCAGTAGTACGGGACTAGCGGGACACGAGACCCAGTACTTC.

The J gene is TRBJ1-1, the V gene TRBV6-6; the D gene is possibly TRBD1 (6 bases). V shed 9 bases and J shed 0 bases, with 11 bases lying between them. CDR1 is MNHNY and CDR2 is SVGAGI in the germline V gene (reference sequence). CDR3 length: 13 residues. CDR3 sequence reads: CASSQGMNTEAFF. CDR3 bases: TGTGCCAGTTCACAGGGAATGAACACTGAAGCTTTCTTT.

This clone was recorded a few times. The CDR3 DNA reads TGCGCCAGCAGTCAGTCAGGACAGGGTTTCGACGAGCAGTACTTC. Residues: CASSQSGQGFDEQYF. The chain carries TRBV23-1 and TRBJ2-7; 8 bases agree with TRBD1. TRBV23-1 counts as an open reading frame of uncertain function. Germline trimming cut 3 bases from V and 5 bases from J; bases unmatched to any gene: 9. The CDR3 runs 15 residues.

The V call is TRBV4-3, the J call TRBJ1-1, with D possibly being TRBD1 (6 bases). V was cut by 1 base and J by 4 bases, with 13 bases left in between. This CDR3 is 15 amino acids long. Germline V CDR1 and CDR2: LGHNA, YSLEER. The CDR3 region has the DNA TGCGCCAGCAGCCAAGGGCGGGGGGGCATCACTGAAGCTTTCTTT. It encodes CASSQGRGGITEAFF.

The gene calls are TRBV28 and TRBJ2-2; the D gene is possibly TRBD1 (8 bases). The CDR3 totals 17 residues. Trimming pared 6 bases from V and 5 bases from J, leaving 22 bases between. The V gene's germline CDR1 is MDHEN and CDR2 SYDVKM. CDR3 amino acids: CASSPAVGQGGTGELFF. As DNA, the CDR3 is TGTGCCAGCAGCCCAGCGGTCGGACAGGGAGGGACCGGGGAGCTGTTTTTT.

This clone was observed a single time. The chain's CDR3 is CASSQVNRARANSPLHF. CDR3 coding DNA: TGTGCCAGCAGCCAGGTCAACAGGGCTCGGGCTAATTCACCCCTCCACTTT. The rearrangement joins TRBV14 to TRBJ1-6; weak D call: TRBD1 (6 bases). CDR1 is SGHDN and CDR2 is FVKESK in the germline V gene. V gave up 3 bases and J gave up 6 bases, with 18 bases separating them. The CDR3 length is 17 residues. The full variable domain, with the rest looked up from reference TRBV14 and TRBJ1-6, is EAGVTQFPSHSVIEKGQTVTLRCDPISGHDNLYWYRRVMGKEIKFLLHFVKESKQDESGMPNNRFLAERTGGTYSTLKVQPAELEDSGVYFCASSQVNRARANSPLHFGNGTRLTVT.

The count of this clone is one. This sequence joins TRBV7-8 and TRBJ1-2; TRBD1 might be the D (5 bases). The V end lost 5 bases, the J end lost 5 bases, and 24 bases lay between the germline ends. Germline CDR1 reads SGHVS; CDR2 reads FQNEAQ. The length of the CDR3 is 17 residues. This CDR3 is CASSAGTRAENGYGYTF. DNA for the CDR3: TGTGCCAGCAGCGCGGGGACCAGGGCGGAGAATGGATATGGCTACACCTTC.

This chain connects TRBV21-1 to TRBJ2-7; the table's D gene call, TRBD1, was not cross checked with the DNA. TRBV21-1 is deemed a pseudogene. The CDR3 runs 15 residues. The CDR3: CASSSQQGQVELQYF. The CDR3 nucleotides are TGTGCCAGCAGCTCACAACAGGGGCAAGTAGAGCTACAGTACTTC.

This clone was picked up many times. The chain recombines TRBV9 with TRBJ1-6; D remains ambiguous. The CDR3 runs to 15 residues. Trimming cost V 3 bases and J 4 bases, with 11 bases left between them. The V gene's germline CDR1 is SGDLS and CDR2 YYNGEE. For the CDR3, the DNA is TGTGCCAGCAGCGCAAACCAGATTTATAATTCACCCCTCCACTTT. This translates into CASSANQIYNSPLHF.

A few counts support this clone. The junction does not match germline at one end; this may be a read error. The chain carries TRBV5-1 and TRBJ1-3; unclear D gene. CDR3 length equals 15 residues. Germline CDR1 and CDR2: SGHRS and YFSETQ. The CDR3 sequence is CASSPPLLSGNTIYF. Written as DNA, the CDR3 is TGTGCCAGCAGCCCACCGCTACTCTCTGGAAACACCATATATTTT. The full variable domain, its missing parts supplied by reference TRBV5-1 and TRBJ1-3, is KAGVTQTPRYLIKTRGQQVTLSCSPISGHRSVSWYQQTPGQGLQFLFEYFSETQRNKGNFPGRFSGRQFSNSRSEMNVSTLELGDSALYLCASSPPLLSGNTIYFGEGSWLTVV.

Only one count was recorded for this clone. CDR3 loop: CASRKQPSGNTIYF. The CDR3 coding sequence is TGTGCCAGCAGGAAACAGCCCTCTGGAAACACCATATATTTT. The chain links TRBV6-5 to TRBJ1-3, with D unclear. V gave up 6 bases and J gave up 0 bases, with 9 bases separating them. CDR1 and CDR2 (germline): MNHEY, SVGAGI. The CDR3 has 14 amino acids.